The 32 T cell receptor beta chains below were found in one sample sequenced in a study of breast tumors, draining lymph nodes, adjacent tissues. TCRdb used MiXCR to reprocess the multiplex PCR reads, holding one entry per CDR3 protein. The table lists tens of thousands of distinct CDR3 sequences, less than 60% of them singletons. The specimen sequenced was breast tumor tissue. These receptors were collected from a female donor with breast cancer. Some clones in this sample may be carry-over from other donors' samples.

The chain carries TRBV20-1 and TRBJ2-3; 13 nucleotides agree with TRBD2. V gave up 2 bases and J gave up 7 bases; unmatched junction bases: 12. The CDR3 sequence is 17 residues long. The germline V gene has CDR1 DFQATT and CDR2 SNEGSKA (reference sequence). For the CDR3, the DNA is TGCAGTGCTAGATCTGGACTAGCGGGGGCACCAGTTAATACGCAGTATTTT. Its protein is CSARSGLAGAPVNTQYF.

This clonotype was observed many times. J is TRBJ1-3 and V is TRBV10-3; 7 bases align to TRBD1. The junction had 0 bases not matched to a gene; V was cut back by 0 bases and J by 4 bases. This CDR3 spans 14 amino acids. CDR1 is ENHRY and CDR2 is SYGVKD in the germline V gene. The CDR3, as DNA: TGTGCCATCAGTGAGTCAGGGGGCGGAAACACCATATATTTT. As protein: CAISESGGGNTIYF.

The table lists this clonotype with a count of one. The V call is TRBV2, the J call TRBJ2-7; 14 bases match TRBD2. Germline V CDR1 and CDR2: SNHLY, FYNNEI. This CDR3 is built from 16 residues. The junction had 11 bases not matched to a gene; V was cut back by 5 bases and J by 8 bases. CDR3: CASSRPGTSGSYKQYF. CDR3 sequence (DNA): TGTGCCAGCAGTCGCCCCGGGACTAGCGGGAGTTACAAGCAGTACTTC.

The chain employs TRBV6-5 and TRBJ2-7; tentative D call: TRBD1 (5 bases). Trimming stripped 0 bases from V and 9 bases from J, with 15 bases between. The CDR3 is 14 amino acids. Germline V gives CDR1 MNHEY, CDR2 SVGAGI. The DNA for the CDR3 is TGTGCCAGCAGTTACTCGAAGGGGCGTATTGGGCAGTACTTC. This codes for CASSYSKGRIGQYF.

The rearrangement uses TRBV4-1 and TRBJ2-1; no reliable D call. Germline V gene lookup returns CDR1 MGHRA and CDR2 YSYEKL. This CDR3 is 13 amino acids long. V lost 6 bases and J 4 bases, leaving 10 bases between the germline ends. In DNA, the CDR3 is TGCGCCAGCAGTACGGCCCTTTACAATGAGCAGTTCTTC. This codes for CASSTALYNEQFF.

Worth noting for this clonotype: It is unclear where the CDR3 begins or ends on the DNA, so no DNA is shown, and the CDR3 is as TCRdb lists it. CDR3 sequence reads: CASRLTRGNTGELFFGEFF. This chain joins TRBV7-9 and TRBJ2-1; the D call TRBD1 from the table was never checked on the DNA. The CDR3 sequence runs 19 residues, both termini included. Germline V gene sequence: CDR1 SEHNR, CDR2 FQNEAQ (reference sequence).

The gene calls are TRBV20-1 and TRBJ2-5; 10 nucleotides match TRBD2. Trimming at V came to 0 bases and at J to 5 bases, leaving 12 bases not matched to a gene. This CDR3 has 17 amino acids. Germline CDR1 reads DFQATT; CDR2 reads SNEGSKA (reference sequence). The CDR3 DNA follows: TGCAGTGCTAGAGATACGCTAGCGGGAGCGCCCGGGGAGACCCAGTACTTC. Translation: CSARDTLAGAPGETQYF.

V gene TRBV7-6 combines with J gene TRBJ2-5; 8 bases align to TRBD1. V lost 5 bases, J lost 4 bases, and 6 bases stayed unmatched. Germline V lookup: CDR1 SGHVS, CDR2 FNYEAQ. The CDR3 extends over 14 amino acids. The chain's CDR3 is CASSQGQVGETQYF. The CDR3 nucleotides are TGTGCCAGCAGCCAGGGACAGGTGGGAGAGACCCAGTACTTC.

The J gene is TRBJ2-3, the V gene TRBV7-2, with TRBD2 identical over 16 bases. Trimming removed 5 bases from V and 6 bases from J; junction bases left unmatched: 8. The germline V gene encodes CDR1 SGHTA and CDR2 FQGNSA. CDR3 length: 17 residues. The CDR3 reads CASSPGTSGRGMDTQYF. As DNA, the CDR3 is TGTGCCAGCAGCCCCGGGACTAGCGGGAGGGGGATGGATACGCAGTATTTT.

This clonotype was detected a few times. The chain has TRBV2 and TRBJ1-3, with D possibly matching TRBD1 (6 bases). Trimming took off 3 bases at V and 8 bases at J, with 17 bases between the two ends. The V gene's germline CDR1 is SNHLY and CDR2 FYNNEI. The CDR3 extends over 15 amino acids. Written as DNA, the CDR3 is TGTGCCAGCAGTGACAGGGGTAACTATGGCTACACCATATATTTT. Protein sequence: CASSDRGNYGYTIYF.

The chain employs TRBV4-1 and TRBJ1-2; D might be TRBD1 (6 bases). Germline V gene sequence: CDR1 MGHRA, CDR2 YSYEKL. V dropped 3 bases and J dropped 7 bases, with 15 bases sitting between them. The CDR3 is 14 amino acids. The CDR3 DNA sequence: TGCGCCAGCAGCCAGGAAACAGGGTTGCGTGGCTACACCTTC. This translates into CASSQETGLRGYTF.

The V call is TRBV2, the J call TRBJ2-5; 8 nucleotides align to TRBD2. CDR1 and CDR2 (germline): SNHLY, FYNNEI. This CDR3 contains 17 residues. With V trimmed by 6 bases and J by 2 bases, 14 bases remained unmatched. The CDR3 coding sequence is TGTGCCAGCAGCGGTCATCGACTAGCGATGACGCAAGAGACCCAGTACTTC. Translated, it gives CASSGHRLAMTQETQYF. The entire variable domain, with the rest obtained from reference TRBV2 and TRBJ2-5, is as follows: EPEVTQTPSHQVTQMGQEVILRCVPISNHLYFYWYRQILGQKVEFLVSFYNNEISEKSEIFDDQFSVERPDGSNFTLKIRSTKLEDSAMYFCASSGHRLAMTQETQYFGPGTRLLVL.

This sequence joins TRBV4-1 and TRBJ2-1, with 8 bases matching TRBD2. The CDR3 loop spans 15 amino acids. Germline CDR1 and CDR2: MGHRA and YSYEKL. Trimming cost V 1 base and J 3 bases; bases outside gene matches: 2. DNA for the CDR3: TGCGCCAGCAGCCAAGTAGCGGGACTCTACAATGAGCAGTTCTTC. Translating gives CASSQVAGLYNEQFF.

The chain carries TRBV13 and TRBJ2-7; a possible D gene is TRBD2 (7 bases). V lost 6 bases, J lost 5 bases, and 17 bases lay in between. Germline CDR1 is PRHDT and CDR2 is FYEKMQ (reference sequence). The CDR3 spans 14 residues. DNA of the CDR3: TGTGCCAGCAGTTCGGGACACGCGGGGGACGAGCAGTACTTC. It is translated as CASSSGHAGDEQYF.

This clonotype was observed at least ten times. V usage is TRBV20-1 and J usage is TRBJ2-2, with D possibly being TRBD2 (5 bases). V dropped 2 bases and J dropped 0 bases, with 16 bases sitting between them. The CDR3 contains 17 residues. Germline CDR1 is DFQATT and CDR2 is SNEGSKA (reference sequence). CDR3 sequence reads: CSARPYFEGANTGELFF. CDR3 coding DNA: TGCAGTGCTAGACCTTATTTTGAGGGTGCGAACACCGGGGAGCTGTTTTTT.

This clonotype occurred many times. The chain couples TRBV20-1 to TRBJ1-2; a weak D match, TRBD1 (6 bases). Trimming pared 0 bases from V and 5 bases from J, leaving 10 bases between. The CDR3 sequence is 13 residues long. The V gene's germline CDR1 is DFQATT and CDR2 SNEGSKA (reference sequence). In DNA form, the CDR3 reads TGCAGTGCTAGAGAAGGGACAAAGTATGGCTACACCTTC. Protein product: CSAREGTKYGYTF.

The chain links TRBV7-3 to TRBJ1-3; D call uncertain. The V and J ends lost 7 bases and 5 bases respectively, with 6 bases between them. This CDR3 spans 11 amino acids. The germline gives CDR1 SGHTA, CDR2 FQGTGA. CDR3 in DNA: TGTGCCAGCACCCCCCGAAACACCATATATTTT. This sequence encodes CASTPRNTIYF. The variable domain in full, with the rest retrieved from reference TRBV7-3 and TRBJ1-3, is GAGVSQTPSNKVTEKGKYVELRCDPISGHTALYWYRQSLGQGPEFLIYFQGTGAADDSGLPNDRFFAVRPEGSVSTLKIQRTERGDSAVYLCASTPRNTIYFGEGSWLTVV.

This clonotype appeared a single time. At one end the junction does not follow the germline gene, possibly because of a read error. The CDR3 here is CASSEMDSAVF. CDR3 coding DNA: TGTGCCAGCAGTGAAATGGACAGCGCGGTCTTT. This chain connects TRBV10-3 to TRBJ1-1, with D tentatively TRBD1 (6 bases). Germline V CDR1 and CDR2: ENHRY, SYGVKD. This CDR3 is 11 amino acids long.

V usage is TRBV7-6 and J usage is TRBJ2-1; TRBD2 might be the D (5 bases). The germline V and J ends were trimmed by 5 bases and 9 bases, with 14 bases remaining between them. Germline values: CDR1 SGHVS, CDR2 FNYEAQ. The CDR3 totals 13 residues. DNA of the CDR3: TGTGCCAGCAGCCCGTCGGGATTTCCTGAGCAGTTCTTC. Amino acid sequence: CASSPSGFPEQFF.

The rearrangement uses TRBV10-3 and TRBJ1-6; TRBD1 matches at 8 bases. Germline-derived CDR1 and CDR2 are ENHRY and SYGVKD. The length of the CDR3 is 13 residues. V lost 6 bases and J lost 7; bases outside the gene matches: 2. CDR3 amino acids: CAISWTGNSPLHF. The CDR3 DNA follows: TGTGCCATCAGCTGGACAGGGAATTCACCCCTCCACTTT.

This clonotype was counted many times. This rearrangement joins TRBV4-1 to TRBJ2-3; D is ambiguous. The CDR3 consists of 14 residues. V lost 1 base and J 0 bases, leaving 5 bases between the germline ends. Looked up from germline, CDR1 is MGHRA and CDR2 is YSYEKL. CDR3 protein: CASSQGSSTDTQYF. The DNA of the CDR3 is TGCGCCAGCAGCCAAGGGTCAAGCACAGATACGCAGTATTTT.

About this clonotype itself: A single base separates this from a much larger clone, so it may be a read error. The V call is TRBV3-1, the J call TRBJ1-4; D may be TRBD1 (6 bases). The CDR3 is 12 amino acids. V lost 0 bases and J lost 10, with 6 bases in between. Germline V gene sequence: CDR1 LGHDT, CDR2 YNNKEL (reference sequence). CDR3 protein: CASSQEGGKLFF. CDR3 bases: TGTGCCAGCAGCCAAGAAGGGGGAAAACTGTTTTTT. The full variable domain, with the rest looked up from reference TRBV3-1 and TRBJ1-4, is DTAVSQTPKYLVTQMGNDKSIKCEQNLGHDTMYWYKQDSKKFLKIMFSYNNKELIINETVPNRFSPKSPDKAHLNLHINSLELGDSAVYFCASSQEGGKLFFGSGTQLSVL.

The rearrangement links TRBV7-9 to TRBJ2-5; 9 bases fit TRBD2. V lost 5 bases to trimming and J lost 4 bases; unmatched junction nucleotides: 8. Germline V gene lookup returns CDR1 SEHNR and CDR2 FQNEAQ (reference sequence). The CDR3 totals 15 residues. The CDR3 protein is CASSSALAGRETQYF. As DNA, the CDR3 is TGTGCCAGCAGCAGTGCCCTAGCGGGACGAGAGACCCAGTACTTC.

This clonotype was observed at least ten times. This chain joins TRBV24-1 and TRBJ2-1; D unresolved. V dropped 4 bases and J dropped 7 bases, with 13 bases sitting between them. The V gene's germline CDR1 is KGHDR and CDR2 SFDVKD. The length of the CDR3 is 14 residues. Here the CDR3 reads CATSDPERVNEQFF. CDR3 nucleotides: TGTGCCACCAGTGACCCGGAAAGGGTGAATGAGCAGTTCTTC.

Ten or more counts support this clonotype. The V call is TRBV6-2 or TRBV6-3, the J call TRBJ2-1; 8 bases line up with TRBD2. Germline V CDR1 and CDR2: MNHEY, SVGEGT. V lost 5 bases to trimming and J lost 8 bases; unmatched junction nucleotides: 2. The CDR3 has 12 residues. The CDR3 DNA follows: TGTGCCAGCAGTAGCGGGAGCTATGAGCAGTTCTTC. This encodes CASSSGSYEQFF.

This clonotype was counted at least ten times. The chain carries TRBV11-3 and TRBJ2-7; 9 bases map to TRBD1. The CDR3 totals 13 residues. The germline gives CDR1 SGHNT, CDR2 YENEEA. V was pared by 5 bases and J by 4 bases, with 3 bases of the junction left unmatched. CDR3 protein: CASSPGQGYEQYF. CDR3 sequence (DNA): TGTGCCAGCAGCCCAGGACAGGGGTACGAGCAGTACTTC.

The table lists this clonotype with a few counts. The J gene is TRBJ2-7, the V gene TRBV11-1; D remains ambiguous. The V gene's germline CDR1 is SGHAT and CDR2 FQDESV (reference sequence). The CDR3 has 13 amino acids. Trimming shortened V by 11 bases and J by 0 bases, and 14 bases separated the two germline ends. This CDR3 reads CAQDILRSYEQYV. DNA for the CDR3: TGTGCCCAAGACATCCTCCGCTCCTACGAGCAGTACGTC.

J is TRBJ2-2 and V is TRBV18, with 10 bases identical to TRBD2. Germline CDR1 KGHSH, CDR2 LQKENI. V lost 4 bases to trimming and J lost 9 bases; unmatched junction nucleotides: 8. This CDR3 has 15 residues. The CDR3 spells CASSLSGGNERELFF. The CDR3, as DNA: TGTGCCAGCTCACTTAGCGGGGGGAACGAACGGGAGCTGTTTTTT.

Concerning this clonotype itself: Germline and junction disagree at one end, which may indicate a read error. The rearrangement joins TRBV2 to TRBJ2-7; D ambiguous. CDR3 length equals 14 residues. Germline CDR1 SNHLY, CDR2 FYNNEI. The CDR3 loop reads CASISPNMSDEQCF. The CDR3 DNA follows: TGTGCCAGCATTTCTCCTAATATGAGCGATGAGCAGTGCTTC. Using reference TRBV2 and TRBJ2-7 for the parts outside the CDR3, the full variable domain is EPEVTQTPSHQVTQMGQEVILRCVPISNHLYFYWYRQILGQKVEFLVSFYNNEISEKSEIFDDQFSVERPDGSNFTLKIRSTKLEDSAMYFCASISPNMSDEQCFGPGTRLTVT.

This clonotype was seen at least ten times. V usage is TRBV24-1 and J usage is TRBJ2-5, with 7 bases lining up with TRBD1. The CDR3 length is 14 residues. V gave up 9 bases and J gave up 3 bases; unmatched junction bases: 9. Per the germline V gene, CDR1 is KGHDR and CDR2 is SFDVKD. CDR3 sequence (DNA): TGTGCCACCTCCCCCGGGACAGTCGAAGAGACCCAGTACTTC. Its protein product is CATSPGTVEETQYF.

CDR3 sequence reads: CASSQGQGYGYTF. CDR3 DNA: TGTGCCAGCAGCCAAGGACAGGGCTATGGCTACACCTTC. This chain connects TRBV7-2 to TRBJ1-2; the match to TRBD1 covers 8 bases. The CDR3 totals 13 residues. V was clipped by 5 bases and J by 4 bases; unmatched bases: 3. Per the germline V gene, CDR1 is SGHTA and CDR2 is FQGNSA.

The chain links TRBV5-8 to TRBJ2-1; 8 bases align to TRBD2. V lost 7 bases and J lost 10; bases outside the gene matches: 19. The CDR3 is 16 residues long. The germline CDR1 and CDR2 sequences are SGHTS and YDEGEE. The CDR3 nucleotides are TGTGCCAGCCCCATTCGCCTAGCGGGTGCCGTGGGCGAGCAGTTCTTC. Encoded protein: CASPIRLAGAVGEQFF.